This T cell receptor beta chain was sequenced for a study of blood T cells in healthy people across ages. The study's findings and limits: Roughly linear age-related decline in beta diversity appeared, significant by age approximately 40.

Comments on this clonotype: The antigen is undetermined.

A sample-barcoded 5' primer and a J-beta primer mix were used in a second PCR of roughly 7 to 12 cycles. TCRdb itself ran the 5' RACE reads through MiXCR, one entry per CDR3 protein. The sample consists of approximately 760,000 distinct CDR3 sequences, roughly 25% of them appearing once. Every sample gave at least 5.5 micrograms of total RNA when it was extracted. In addition, the sample was reused for a study of T cells of mothers and their children. That study reports: In each mother, TCR beta CDR3 reads exceeded 8.5 million; in each child, they numbered approximately 3 million.

The clonotype comes from a boy under 18 in good health. Sequenced: blood.

The CDR3 DNA reads as TGCAGTGCTAGTGCGCTCCGGGACAAGCTTTCCTACGAGCAGTACTTC. Its protein is CSASALRDKLSYEQYF. The chain recombines TRBV20-1 with TRBJ2-5; TRBD1 is a possible D gene (6 bases). The J call may be in error: the DNA end matches TRBJ2-7 better. This CDR3 has 16 amino acids. Germline V gene lookup returns CDR1 DFQATT and CDR2 SNEGSKA (reference sequence).